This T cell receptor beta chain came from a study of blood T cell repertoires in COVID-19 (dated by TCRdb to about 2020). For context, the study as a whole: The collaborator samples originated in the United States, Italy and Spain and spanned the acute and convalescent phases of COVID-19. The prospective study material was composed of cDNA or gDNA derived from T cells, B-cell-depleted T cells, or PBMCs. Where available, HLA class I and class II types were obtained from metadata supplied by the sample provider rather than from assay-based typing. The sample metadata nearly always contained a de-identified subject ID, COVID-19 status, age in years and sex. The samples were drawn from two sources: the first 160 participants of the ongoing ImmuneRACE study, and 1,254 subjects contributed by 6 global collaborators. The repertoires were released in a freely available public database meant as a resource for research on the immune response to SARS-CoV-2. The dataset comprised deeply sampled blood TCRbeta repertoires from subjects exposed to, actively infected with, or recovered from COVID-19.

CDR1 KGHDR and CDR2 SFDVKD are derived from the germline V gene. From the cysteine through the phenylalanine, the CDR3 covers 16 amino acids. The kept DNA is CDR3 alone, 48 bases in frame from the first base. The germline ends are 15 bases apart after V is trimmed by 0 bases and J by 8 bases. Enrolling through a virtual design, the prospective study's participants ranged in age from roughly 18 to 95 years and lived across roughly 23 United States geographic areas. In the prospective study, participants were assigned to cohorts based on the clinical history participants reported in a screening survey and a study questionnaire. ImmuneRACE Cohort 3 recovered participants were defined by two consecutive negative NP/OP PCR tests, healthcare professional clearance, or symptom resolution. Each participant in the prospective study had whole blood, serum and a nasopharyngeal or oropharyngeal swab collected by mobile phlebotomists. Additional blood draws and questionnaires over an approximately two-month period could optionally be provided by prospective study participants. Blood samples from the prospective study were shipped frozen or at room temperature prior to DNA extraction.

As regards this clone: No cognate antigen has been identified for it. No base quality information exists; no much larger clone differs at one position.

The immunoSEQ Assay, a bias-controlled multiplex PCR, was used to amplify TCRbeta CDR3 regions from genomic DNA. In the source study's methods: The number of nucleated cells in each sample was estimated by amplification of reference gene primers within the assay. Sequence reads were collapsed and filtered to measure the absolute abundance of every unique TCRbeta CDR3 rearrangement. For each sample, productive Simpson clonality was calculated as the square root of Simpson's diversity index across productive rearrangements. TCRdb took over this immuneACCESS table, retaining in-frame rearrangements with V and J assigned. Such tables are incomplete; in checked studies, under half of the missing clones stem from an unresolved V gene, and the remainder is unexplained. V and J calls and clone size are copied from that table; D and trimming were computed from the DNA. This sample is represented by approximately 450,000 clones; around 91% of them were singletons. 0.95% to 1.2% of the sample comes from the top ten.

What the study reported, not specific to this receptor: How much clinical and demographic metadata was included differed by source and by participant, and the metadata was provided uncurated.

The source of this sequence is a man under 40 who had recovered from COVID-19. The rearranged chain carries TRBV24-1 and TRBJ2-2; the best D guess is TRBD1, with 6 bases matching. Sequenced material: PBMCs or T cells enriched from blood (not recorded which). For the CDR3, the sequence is CATSDLRAGVAGELFF. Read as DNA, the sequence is TGTGCCACCAGTGATTTGCGGGCAGGGGTAGCAGGGGAGCTGTTTTTT.